This T cell receptor (beta chain) came from a study of blood T cell repertoires in COVID-19. V was clipped by 5 bases and J by 2 bases; unmatched bases: 4. The CDR3 runs 17 residues. The germline V gene encodes CDR1 MNHNY and CDR2 SVGAGI (reference sequence). Methods used by the authors: Reference gene primer amplification gave nucleated cell count estimates. Only in-frame clones appear in the TCRdb table, and some are missing; sequencing was by immunoSEQ multiplex PCR. V and J calls and clone size are those listed in that table; D and trimming were worked out from the DNA. There are 100,000 to 150,000 clones in the sample; around 90% occur only once, and about 3.5% lies in the top ten.

The chain uses TRBV6-6 and TRBJ2-1, with TRBD2 matching over 15 bases. The material sequenced was peripheral blood. This TCR was sampled from a man in his fifties with active COVID-19. The CDR3 DNA sequence: TGTGCCAGCAGTCCGGGACTAGCGGGAGGACCCTACAATGAGCAGTTCTTC. Its protein is CASSPGLAGGPYNEQFF.